The 23 T cell receptor beta chains in this list originate from one sample, sequenced in a study of T cell changes during pregnancy in multiple sclerosis. Some clones are missing from TCRdb's copy, which holds only in-frame ones; the method was immunoSEQ multiplex PCR. Of about 46,000 clones listed, around nine tenths are singletons. The sample consisted of CD4+ T cells from peripheral blood mononuclear cells, taken after pregnancy. The receptors come from a female donor with multiple sclerosis, enrolled in a pregnancy study.

A single count supports this clone. This chain joins TRBV5-1 and TRBJ2-7, with TRBD1 identical over 7 bases. Germline CDR1 SGHRS, CDR2 YFSETQ. The CDR3 runs to 15 residues. V shed 3 bases, J shed 3 bases, and the junction held 9 bases outside the gene matches. For the CDR3, the DNA is TGCGCCAGCAGCTCCGGACAGGCCTGGGACTACGAGCAGTACTTC. Encoded protein: CASSSGQAWDYEQYF.

The rearrangement uses TRBV19 and TRBJ2-5; 8 bases fit TRBD1. V shed 5 bases and J 0 bases; nucleotides not matched to a gene: 8. The CDR3 consists of 16 residues. Germline V gives CDR1 LNHDA, CDR2 SQIVND (reference sequence). CDR3 nucleotide sequence: TGTGCCAGTAGTCCTGAAGGGACAGGTTACCAAGAGACCCAGTACTTC. This encodes CASSPEGTGYQETQYF.

This chain links TRBV7-2 with TRBJ2-5, with D possibly matching TRBD1 (5 bases). This CDR3 spans 15 amino acids. The V end was cut by 3 bases, the J end by 6 bases, with 17 bases between. Germline loops: CDR1 SGHTA, CDR2 FQGNSA. CDR3 coding DNA: TGTGCCAGCAGCTTCGTGGGGCGAGAAGGGAAGACCCAGTACTTC. This gives the protein CASSFVGREGKTQYF.

V gene TRBV7-9 combines with J gene TRBJ2-3; TRBD2 is a possible D gene (6 bases). Per the germline V gene, CDR1 is SEHNR and CDR2 is FQNEAQ (reference sequence). CDR3 length: 13 amino acids. Trimming left V 2 bases short and J 4 bases short, with 7 bases between. The CDR3 here is CASSLSGADTQYF. In DNA form, the CDR3 reads TGTGCCAGCAGCTTATCGGGGGCAGATACGCAGTATTTT.

The chain employs TRBV5-1 and TRBJ1-2; 11 bases are a match to TRBD1. This CDR3 has 16 residues. Germline CDR1 SGHRS, CDR2 YFSETQ. The trim removed 4 bases at V and 3 bases at J, leaving 8 bases unmatched. Here the CDR3 reads CASSVQPGQGDYGYTF. CDR3 nucleotide sequence: TGCGCCAGCAGCGTACAACCGGGACAGGGGGACTATGGCTACACCTTC.

J is TRBJ1-2 and V is TRBV18; weak D call: TRBD1 (5 bases). The germline V and J ends were trimmed by 2 bases and 6 bases, with 16 bases remaining between them. This CDR3 has 15 residues. The V gene's germline CDR1 is KGHSH and CDR2 LQKENI. CDR3 sequence: CASSPGARGGDGYTF. The CDR3 DNA is TGTGCCAGCTCACCAGGGGCTCGGGGAGGCGATGGCTACACCTTC.

The gene calls are TRBV7-9 and TRBJ2-2; TRBD1 matches at 7 bases. The CDR3 contains 15 residues. The germline CDR1 and CDR2 sequences are SEHNR and FQNEAQ (reference sequence). The V segment lost 4 bases and the J segment 7 bases; nucleotides outside the gene matches: 9. As DNA, the CDR3 is TGTGCCAGCAGCTCCCAGACAGGGCCGATCGGGGAGCTGTTTTTT. Amino acid sequence: CASSSQTGPIGELFF.

The CDR3 region has the DNA TGTGCCAGCAGTGAAGCGCGGCGGGGAACCGGGGAGCTGTTTTTT. It yields the protein CASSEARRGTGELFF. The J gene is TRBJ2-2, the V gene TRBV2, with D maybe TRBD2 (6 bases). The germline CDR1 and CDR2 sequences are SNHLY and FYNNEI. The CDR3 totals 15 residues. Trimming removed 0 bases at V and 5 bases at J, with 10 bases between.

The chain combines TRBV9 with TRBJ2-1; no definite D call. V shed 0 bases and J shed 6 bases, with 10 bases lying between them. Germline V gene lookup returns CDR1 SGDLS and CDR2 YYNGEE. The CDR3 extends over 14 amino acids. The CDR3, as DNA: TGTGCCAGCAGCGTAGCTGTACGGGTCAATGAGCAGTTCTTC. It is translated as CASSVAVRVNEQFF.

V and J are TRBV2 and TRBJ2-1; D unresolved. Germline CDR1 SNHLY, CDR2 FYNNEI. The CDR3 runs 16 residues. Trimming pared 1 base from V and 2 bases from J, leaving 12 bases between. CDR3 region: CASSEGQVPPYNEQFF. The CDR3 DNA reads as TGTGCCAGCAGTGAAGGGCAGGTGCCCCCCTACAATGAGCAGTTCTTC.

J is TRBJ2-2 and V is TRBV29-1; 10 bases align to TRBD1. The CDR3 length is 14 residues. The V segment lost 6 bases and the J segment 4 bases; nucleotides outside the gene matches: 5. CDR1 SQVTM and CDR2 ANQGSEA come from the germline V gene. CDR3 sequence: CSVLGQGRTGELFF. The DNA for the CDR3 is TGCAGCGTCTTGGGACAGGGGCGCACCGGGGAGCTGTTTTTT.

The rearrangement uses TRBV10-2 and TRBJ2-3; 10 positions agree with TRBD2. This CDR3 contains 17 residues. Per the germline V gene, CDR1 is WSHSY and CDR2 is SAAADI. V lost 2 bases, J lost 3 bases, and 8 bases stayed unmatched. The CDR3 is CASSERGGGLATDTQYF. The CDR3 DNA reads TGCGCCAGCAGTGAGAGGGGTGGGGGACTAGCGACAGATACGCAGTATTTT.

The chain uses TRBV7-2 and TRBJ1-2; 11 positions agree with TRBD1. Germline V gene data show CDR1 as SGHTA and CDR2 as FQGNSA. This CDR3 has 14 amino acids. V trimming: 4 bases; J trimming: 3 bases; junction bases outside the gene matches: 1. In DNA form, the CDR3 reads TGTGCCAGCAGCTGGGACAGGGGGGACTATGGCTACACCTTC. As protein: CASSWDRGDYGYTF.

The rearrangement uses TRBV11-3 and TRBJ2-7, with a weak D call TRBD2 (6 bases). Per the germline V gene, CDR1 is SGHNT and CDR2 is YENEEA. This CDR3 is 15 amino acids long. Trimming took off 1 base at V and 0 bases at J, with 10 bases between the two ends. In DNA, the CDR3 is TGTGCCAGCAGCTTAGGGACGGGAGCCTCCTACGAGCAGTACTTC. Protein: CASSLGTGASYEQYF.

CDR3: CASSLLSHSNTGELFF. The CDR3 DNA reads TGCGCCAGCAGCCTACTATCACATTCGAACACCGGGGAGCTGTTTTTT. The chain uses TRBV5-1 and TRBJ2-2, with no clear D. Trimming pared 4 bases from V and 0 bases from J, leaving 13 bases between. CDR1 SGHRS and CDR2 YFSETQ come from the germline V gene. This CDR3 comprises 16 residues.

The chain uses TRBV7-2 and TRBJ2-5, with D maybe TRBD1 (6 bases). V lost 5 bases, J lost 4 bases, and 14 bases lay in between. The CDR3 runs 14 residues. From germline, CDR1 is SGHTA and CDR2 FQGNSA. CDR3: CASSSTGIGETQYF. The DNA for the CDR3 is TGTGCCAGCAGCAGTACAGGGATCGGAGAGACCCAGTACTTC.

CDR3 loop: CASMLSGKFNEQFF. In nucleotides, the CDR3 is TGTGCCAGCATGCTTAGCGGGAAATTCAATGAGCAGTTCTTC. The chain has TRBV28 and TRBJ2-1; 8 nucleotides agree with TRBD2. This CDR3 is 14 amino acids long. The V gene's germline CDR1 is MDHEN and CDR2 SYDVKM. J gave up 6 bases and V 7 bases, and 8 bases lay outside the gene matches.

CDR3 amino acids: CASSSGTSGSLGTGELFF. DNA for the CDR3: TGTGCCAGCAGTTCCGGGACTAGCGGGAGTTTGGGGACCGGGGAGCTGTTTTTT. V and J are TRBV28 and TRBJ2-2, with 14 bases fitting TRBD2. Germline V gives CDR1 MDHEN, CDR2 SYDVKM. The CDR3 is made up of 18 amino acids. V shed 4 bases, J shed 5 bases, and the junction held 9 bases outside the gene matches.

This clone has more than one count but fewer than ten. The chain combines TRBV9 with TRBJ2-1; 8 bases match TRBD1. The J segment lost 7 bases and the V segment lost 1 base, leaving 4 bases of the junction unmatched. CDR3 length: 14 amino acids. The germline V gene has CDR1 SGDLS and CDR2 YYNGEE. This CDR3 is CASSVWTGYNEQFF. The CDR3 nucleotides are TGTGCCAGCAGCGTATGGACAGGGTATAATGAGCAGTTCTTC.

The V gene is TRBV12-5, the J gene TRBJ1-2; D uncertain. The germline V gene encodes CDR1 LGHNT and CDR2 FRNRAP. This CDR3 has 13 amino acids. The V end lost 2 bases, the J end lost 7 bases, and 11 bases lay between the germline ends. The CDR3 region has the DNA TGTGCTAGTGGTTTGAACGGGGAGGGTGGCTACACCTTC. It encodes CASGLNGEGGYTF. Based on the CDR3 plus reference TRBV12-5 and TRBJ1-2, the full variable domain is DARVTQTPRHKVTEMGQEVTMRCQPILGHNTVFWYRQTMMQGLELLAYFRNRAPLDDSGMPKDRFSAEMPDATLATLKIQPSEPRDSAVYFCASGLNGEGGYTFGSGTRLTVV.

The rearrangement uses TRBV15 and TRBJ2-7; D may be TRBD2 (6 bases). Deletions cut 2 bases from V and 3 bases from J, with 20 bases between. CDR3 length equals 17 residues. The germline gives CDR1 LNHNV, CDR2 YYDKDF (reference sequence). This CDR3 reads CATSRRRGSGNFYEQYF. CDR3 DNA: TGTGCCACCAGCAGACGACGAGGTAGCGGCAACTTCTACGAGCAGTACTTC.

The chain links TRBV9 to TRBJ2-3; maybe TRBD1 (6 bases). Germline V gene lookup returns CDR1 SGDLS and CDR2 YYNGEE. The CDR3 is 17 amino acids. The germline V and J ends were trimmed by 0 bases and 2 bases, with 16 bases remaining between them. CDR3 coding DNA: TGTGCCAGCAGCGTAGAGGGCACCGACAGGTTCACAGATACGCAGTATTTT. Amino acids: CASSVEGTDRFTDTQYF.

This chain uses TRBV7-2 with TRBJ2-1, with 8 bases matching TRBD1. The CDR3 is 13 residues long. The germline CDR1 and CDR2 sequences are SGHTA and FQGNSA. Losses at the gene ends were 5 bases for V and 7 bases for J; bases not matched to a gene: 4. CDR3 in amino acids: CASSPRDRNEQFF. CDR3 DNA: TGTGCCAGCAGCCCCCGGGACAGGAATGAGCAGTTCTTC.